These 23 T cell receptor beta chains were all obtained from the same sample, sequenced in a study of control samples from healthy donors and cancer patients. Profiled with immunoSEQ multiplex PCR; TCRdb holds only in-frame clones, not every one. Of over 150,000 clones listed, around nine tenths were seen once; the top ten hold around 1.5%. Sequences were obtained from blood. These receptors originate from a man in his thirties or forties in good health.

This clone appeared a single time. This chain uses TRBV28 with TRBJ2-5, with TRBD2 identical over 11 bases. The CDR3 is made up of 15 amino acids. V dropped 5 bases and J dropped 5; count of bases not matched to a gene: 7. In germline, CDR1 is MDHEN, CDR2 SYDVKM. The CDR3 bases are TGTGCCAGCAGTGTTACTAGCGGGAGAGGGGAGACCCAGTACTTC. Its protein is CASSVTSGRGETQYF.

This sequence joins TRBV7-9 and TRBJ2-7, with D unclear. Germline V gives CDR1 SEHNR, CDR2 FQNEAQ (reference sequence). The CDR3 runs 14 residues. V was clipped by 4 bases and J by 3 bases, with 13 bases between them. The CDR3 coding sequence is TGTGCCAGCAGCTACGTCCCGGACGGCTACGAGCAGTACTTC. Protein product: CASSYVPDGYEQYF.

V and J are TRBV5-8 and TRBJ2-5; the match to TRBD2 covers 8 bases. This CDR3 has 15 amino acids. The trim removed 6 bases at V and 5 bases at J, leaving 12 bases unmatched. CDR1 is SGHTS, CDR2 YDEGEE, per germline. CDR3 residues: CASTIRGGFGETQYF. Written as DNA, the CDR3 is TGTGCCAGCACCATTCGGGGGGGCTTTGGTGAGACCCAGTACTTC.

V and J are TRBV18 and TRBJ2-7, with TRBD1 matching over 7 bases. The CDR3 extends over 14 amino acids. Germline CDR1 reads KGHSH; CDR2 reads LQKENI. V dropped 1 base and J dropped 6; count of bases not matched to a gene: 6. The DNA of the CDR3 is TGTGCCAGCTCACCACAGGGACAGCACGTCGAGCAGTACTTC. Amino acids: CASSPQGQHVEQYF. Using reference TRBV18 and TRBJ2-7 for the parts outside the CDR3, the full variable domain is NAGVMQNPRHLVRRRGQEARLRCSPMKGHSHVYWYRQLPEEGLKFMVYLQKENIIDESGMPKERFSAEFPKEGPSILRIQQVVRGDSAAYFCASSPQGQHVEQYFGPGTRLTVT.

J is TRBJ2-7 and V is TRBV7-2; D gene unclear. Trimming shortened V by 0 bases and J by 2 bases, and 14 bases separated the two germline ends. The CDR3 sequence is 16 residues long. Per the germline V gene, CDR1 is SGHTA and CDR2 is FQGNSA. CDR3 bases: TGTGCCAGCAGCTTAGCGGGTCTTGGCACTACCTACGAGCAGTACTTC. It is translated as CASSLAGLGTTYEQYF.

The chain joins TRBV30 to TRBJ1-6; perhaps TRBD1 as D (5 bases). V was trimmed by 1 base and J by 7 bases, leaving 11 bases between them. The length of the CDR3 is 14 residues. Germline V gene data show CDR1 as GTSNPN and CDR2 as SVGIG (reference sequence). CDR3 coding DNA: TGTGCCTGGAGTGAAGGCAGGGCGAATTCACCCCTCCACTTT. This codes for CAWSEGRANSPLHF. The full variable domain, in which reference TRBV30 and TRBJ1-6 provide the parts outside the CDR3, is SQTIHQWPATLVQPVGSPLSLECTVEGTSNPNLYWYRQAAGRGLQLLFYSVGIGQISSEVPQNLSASRPQDRQFILSSKKLLLSDSGFYLCAWSEGRANSPLHFGNGTRLTVT.

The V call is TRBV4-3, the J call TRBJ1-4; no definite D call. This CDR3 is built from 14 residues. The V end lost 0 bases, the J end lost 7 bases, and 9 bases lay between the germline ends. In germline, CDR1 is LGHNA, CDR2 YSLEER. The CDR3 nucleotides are TGCGCCAGCAGCCAAGATACCACGGGTGAAAAACTGTTTTTT. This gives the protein CASSQDTTGEKLFF.

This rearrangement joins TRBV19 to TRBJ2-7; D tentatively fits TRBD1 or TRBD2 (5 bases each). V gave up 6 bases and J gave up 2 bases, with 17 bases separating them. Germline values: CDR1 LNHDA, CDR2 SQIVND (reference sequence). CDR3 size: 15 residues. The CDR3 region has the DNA TGTGCCAGTAGCCCCTTCCGGGACGGGACCTACGAGCAGTACTTC. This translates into CASSPFRDGTYEQYF.

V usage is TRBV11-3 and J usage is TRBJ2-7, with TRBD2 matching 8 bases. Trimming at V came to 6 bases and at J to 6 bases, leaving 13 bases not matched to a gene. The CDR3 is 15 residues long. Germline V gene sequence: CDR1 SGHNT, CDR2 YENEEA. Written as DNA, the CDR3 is TGTGCCAGCAGGTACCCCGGGACTAGTCCCCGCGAGCAGTACTTC. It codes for CASRYPGTSPREQYF.

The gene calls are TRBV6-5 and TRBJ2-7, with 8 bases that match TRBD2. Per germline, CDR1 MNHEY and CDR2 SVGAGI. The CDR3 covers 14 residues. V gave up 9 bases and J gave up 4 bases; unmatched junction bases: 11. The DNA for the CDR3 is TGTGCCAGTAGGAGGGGGACTAGACAGTACGAGCAGTACTTC. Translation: CASRRGTRQYEQYF.

The CDR3 region is CASSPPDRATEAFF. The DNA for the CDR3 is TGTGCCAGCAGCCCCCCGGACAGGGCCACTGAAGCTTTCTTT. The chain is built from TRBV3-1 (or the pseudogene TRBV3-2) and TRBJ1-1; TRBD1 matches 8 bases. The length of the CDR3 is 14 residues. V lost 4 bases and J lost 4; bases outside the gene matches: 5. CDR1 and CDR2 (germline): LGHDT, YNNKEL (reference sequence).

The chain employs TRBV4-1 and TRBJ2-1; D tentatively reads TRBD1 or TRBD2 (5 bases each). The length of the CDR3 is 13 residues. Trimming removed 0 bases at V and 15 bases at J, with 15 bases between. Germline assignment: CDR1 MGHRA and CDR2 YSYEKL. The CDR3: CASSQEGVQTPFF. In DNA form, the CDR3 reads TGCGCCAGCAGCCAAGAGGGGGTGCAGACCCCGTTCTTC.

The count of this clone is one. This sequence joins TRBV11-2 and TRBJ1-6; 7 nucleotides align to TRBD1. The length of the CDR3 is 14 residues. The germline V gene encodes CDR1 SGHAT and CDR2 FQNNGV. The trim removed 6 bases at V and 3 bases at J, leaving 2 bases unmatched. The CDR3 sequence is CASRQGNYNSPLHF. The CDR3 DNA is TGTGCCAGCAGACAGGGGAACTATAATTCACCCCTCCACTTT.

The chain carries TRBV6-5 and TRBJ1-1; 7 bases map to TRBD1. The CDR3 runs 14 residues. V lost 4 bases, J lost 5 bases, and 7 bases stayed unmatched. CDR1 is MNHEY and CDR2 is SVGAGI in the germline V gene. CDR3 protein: CASSSKGGVTEAFF. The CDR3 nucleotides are TGTGCCAGCAGTTCAAAAGGGGGCGTGACTGAAGCTTTCTTT.

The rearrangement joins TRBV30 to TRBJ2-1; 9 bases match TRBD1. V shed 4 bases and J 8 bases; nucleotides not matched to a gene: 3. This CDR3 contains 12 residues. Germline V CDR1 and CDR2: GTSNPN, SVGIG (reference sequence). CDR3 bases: TGTGCCTGGAAGGGACAGGGTTATGAGCAGTTCTTC. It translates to CAWKGQGYEQFF.

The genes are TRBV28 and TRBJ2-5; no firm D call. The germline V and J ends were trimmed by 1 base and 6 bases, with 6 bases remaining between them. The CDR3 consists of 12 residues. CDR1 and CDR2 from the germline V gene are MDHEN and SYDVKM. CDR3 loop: CASSLFSKTQYF. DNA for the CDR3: TGTGCCAGCAGTTTATTTTCGAAGACCCAGTACTTC.

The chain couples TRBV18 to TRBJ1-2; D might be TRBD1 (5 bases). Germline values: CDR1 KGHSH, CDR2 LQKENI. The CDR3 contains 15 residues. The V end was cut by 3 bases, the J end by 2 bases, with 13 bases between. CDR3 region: CASSPIQTENYGYTF. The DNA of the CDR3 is TGTGCCAGCTCACCCATACAGACAGAGAACTATGGCTACACCTTC.

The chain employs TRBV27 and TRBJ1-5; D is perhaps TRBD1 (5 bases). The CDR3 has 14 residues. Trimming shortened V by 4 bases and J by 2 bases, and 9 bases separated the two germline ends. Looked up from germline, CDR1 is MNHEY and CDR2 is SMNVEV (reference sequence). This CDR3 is CASSYLGGNQPQHF. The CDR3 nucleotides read TGTGCCAGCAGTTATCTAGGGGGCAATCAGCCCCAGCATTTT.

In nucleotides, the CDR3 is TGCGCCAGCAGCCAAGATTCAGGGACTTACTCCTATAATTCACCCCTCCACTTT. Protein product: CASSQDSGTYSYNSPLHF. The chain has TRBV4-1 and TRBJ1-6; D might be TRBD1 (5 bases). The ends were cut back, 0 bases at V and 0 bases at J, with 12 bases in the middle. In germline, CDR1 is MGHRA, CDR2 YSYEKL. The CDR3 extends over 18 amino acids.

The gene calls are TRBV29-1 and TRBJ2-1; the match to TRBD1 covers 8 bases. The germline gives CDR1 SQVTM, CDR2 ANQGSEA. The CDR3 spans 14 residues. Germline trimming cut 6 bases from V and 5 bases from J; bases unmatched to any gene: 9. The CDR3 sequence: CSVLWTGTNNEQFF. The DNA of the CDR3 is TGCAGCGTGCTATGGACAGGGACCAACAATGAGCAGTTCTTC.

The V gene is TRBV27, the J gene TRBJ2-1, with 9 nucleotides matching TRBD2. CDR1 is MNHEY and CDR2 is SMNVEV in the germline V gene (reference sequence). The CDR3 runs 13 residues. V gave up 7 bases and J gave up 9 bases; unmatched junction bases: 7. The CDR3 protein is CASTYSGSPEQFF. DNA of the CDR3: TGTGCCAGCACCTATAGCGGGAGCCCTGAGCAGTTCTTC.

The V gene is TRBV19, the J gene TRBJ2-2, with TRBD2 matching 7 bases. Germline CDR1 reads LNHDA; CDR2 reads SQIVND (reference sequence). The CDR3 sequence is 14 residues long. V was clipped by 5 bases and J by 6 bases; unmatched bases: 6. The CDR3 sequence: CASSEARESGELFF. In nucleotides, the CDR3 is TGTGCCAGTAGTGAAGCGCGGGAGTCCGGGGAGCTGTTTTTT. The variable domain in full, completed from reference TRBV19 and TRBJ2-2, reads DGGITQSPKYLFRKEGQNVTLSCEQNLNHDAMYWYRQDPGQGLRLIYYSQIVNDFQKGDIAEGYSVSREKKESFPLTVTSAQKNPTAFYLCASSEARESGELFFGEGSRLTVL.

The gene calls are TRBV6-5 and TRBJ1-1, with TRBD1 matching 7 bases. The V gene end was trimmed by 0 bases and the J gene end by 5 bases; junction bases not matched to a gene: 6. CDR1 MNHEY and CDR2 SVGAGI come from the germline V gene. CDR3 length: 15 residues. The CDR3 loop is CASSYSRQGRTEAFF. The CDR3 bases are TGTGCCAGCAGTTACTCGAGACAGGGTCGGACTGAAGCTTTCTTT.